This TCR beta chain appears in the sequencing data of a study of low-dose radiotherapy and immunotherapy resistance in tumors. Turning to the study itself: Cohort 1 got 0.5 Gy per fraction every 2 weeks, 6.5 Gy in total.

First-strand cDNA used TRAV- and TRBV-specific primers, covering alpha and beta chains. Amplification, which lasted roughly 20 PCR cycles, used a constant-region primer and V-primer adapter to amplify TCRs. TCRdb reanalysed the reads using MiXCR and keeps one entry per CDR3 protein. The sample has tens of thousands of distinct CDR3 sequences; roughly 20% are singletons. This clonotype was found many times. The CDR3 totals 13 residues. Germline CDR1 reads MNHNY; CDR2 reads SVGAGI (reference sequence). Trimming stripped 6 bases from V and 7 bases from J, with 16 bases between. As to time point: after trial treatment. Treatment denoted: LDRT plus nivolumab, ipilimumab, low-dose cyclophosphamide and aspirin (RACIN trial). Donors were dosed with nivolumab and ipilimumab; they also received aspirin, low-dose cyclophosphamide and low-dose radiotherapy.

The rearrangement joins TRBV6-6 to TRBJ2-7, with a possible D match to TRBD1 (6 bases). Sample: PBMCs, taken after low-dose radiotherapy plus immunotherapy. The source of this sequence is a female donor with ovarian cancer. CDR3 in amino acids: CASRNGQFGEQYF. The CDR3 DNA reads TGTGCCAGCAGAAACGGACAGTTTGGGGAGCAGTACTTC.